This TCR beta chain was retrieved from a study of Ad26.COV2.S vaccination and SARS-CoV-2 variants. Treatment indicated: about 20 received Ad26.COV2.S at low or high dose, single or two shots; 5 received placebo; per-sample allocation not given. Following the first vaccine or placebo injection, samples were taken on day 63. Study-level findings and limits: CD8+ and CD4+ T cells specific for spike reportedly responded with substantial breadth after vaccination. Researchers reported similar non-spike TCR breadth in vaccine and placebo recipients. The TCR breadth and depth analyses may have understated or missed part of the total T cell responses.

The CDR3 runs 15 residues. Germline V gene data show CDR1 as SGHTS and CDR2 as YDEGEE. V was shortened by 1 base and J by 10 bases, with 15 bases between the two germline ends. Points on this clone: Antigen specificity is unknown.

TCRdb keeps only in-frame clones here, not all; method: immunoSEQ multiplex PCR. The profile shows about 320,000 clones, 85% to 90% of them singletons. The chain carries TRBV5-8 and TRBJ1-6, with D unclear. The material was peripheral blood, obtained in a trial of Ad26.COV2.S vaccine versus placebo. This TCR derives from a person between 18 and 65 years old who received the Ad26.COV2.S COVID-19 vaccine or a placebo. The CDR3 is CASSLWARERSPLHF. Written as DNA, the CDR3 is TGTGCCAGCAGCTTGTGGGCGAGGGAGCGGTCACCCCTCCACTTT.